This passage covers 25 T cell receptor beta chains from one sample sequenced in a study of early T cells in non-severe SARS-CoV-2 infection. Each CDR3 protein is one row after TCRdb ran MiXCR on the 5' RACE reads. The table lists under 70,000 distinct CDR3 sequences, 11% of them singletons. The sequenced sample was whole blood. The receptors were gathered from an adult who was a healthcare worker with PCR-confirmed SARS-CoV-2 infection or an uninfected control (not recorded which).

This clonotype was observed many times. The chain uses TRBV6-4 and TRBJ2-4; 8 bases agree with TRBD2. Germline V gives CDR1 MRHNA, CDR2 SNTAGT. The J segment lost 3 bases and the V segment lost 3 bases, leaving 19 bases of the junction unmatched. The CDR3 has 20 residues. Here the CDR3 reads CASSEYGAGAGGIDKNIQYF. Here the CDR3 DNA reads TGTGCCAGCAGTGAATATGGAGCGGGAGCGGGCGGTATCGACAAAAACATTCAGTACTTC.

The sample holds many counts of this clonotype. The rearrangement uses TRBV7-8 and TRBJ2-5, with TRBD2 identical over 13 bases. In germline, CDR1 is SGHVS, CDR2 FQNEAQ. V was pared by 2 bases and J by 5 bases, with 5 bases of the junction left unmatched. CDR3 length equals 16 residues. CDR3: CASSLLLAGGRETQYF. For the CDR3, the DNA is TGTGCCAGCAGCTTACTACTAGCGGGGGGGCGTGAGACCCAGTACTTC. Supplemented by reference TRBV7-8 and TRBJ2-5, the full variable domain reads GAGVSQSPRYKVAKRGQDVALRCDPISGHVSLFWYQQALGQGPEFLTYFQNEAQLDKSGLPSDRFFAERPEGSVSTLKIQRTQQEDSAVYLCASSLLLAGGRETQYFGPGTRLLVL.

This clonotype came up many times. The chain carries TRBV20-1 and TRBJ2-1; TRBD1 agrees at 9 bases. The CDR3 loop spans 15 amino acids. V shed 6 bases and J 5 bases; nucleotides not matched to a gene: 11. Looked up from germline, CDR1 is DFQATT and CDR2 is SNEGSKA (reference sequence). The CDR3 DNA is TGCAGTGCCCCAGACAGGGACAGGGTTAACAATGAGCAGTTCTTC. Translating gives CSAPDRDRVNNEQFF.

This sequence joins TRBV19 and TRBJ2-3, with D tentatively TRBD1 or TRBD2 (5 bases each). The CDR3 extends over 14 amino acids. CDR1 and CDR2 from the germline V gene are LNHDA and SQIVND (reference sequence). V was pared by 4 bases and J by 5 bases, with 13 bases between. Written as DNA, the CDR3 is TGTGCCAGTAGTAGGGGGACGGAGAGAGATACGCAGTATTTT. It is translated as CASSRGTERDTQYF. The variable domain in full, with the rest retrieved from reference TRBV19 and TRBJ2-3, is DGGITQSPKYLFRKEGQNVTLSCEQNLNHDAMYWYRQDPGQGLRLIYYSQIVNDFQKGDIAEGYSVSREKKESFPLTVTSAQKNPTAFYLCASSRGTERDTQYFGPGTRLTVL.

The chain has TRBV21-1 and TRBJ2-5; TRBD1, the table's D call, was not compared with the DNA. TRBV21-1 is tagged as a pseudogene. The length of the CDR3 is 11 residues. The CDR3 DNA reads as TGTGCCACCGGGGGTAGAGAGACCCAGTACTTC. Protein sequence: CATGGRETQYF.

The chain uses TRBV7-2 and TRBJ2-4; 12 bases are a match to TRBD2. Germline V gene data show CDR1 as SGHTA and CDR2 as FQGNSA. The CDR3 has 19 residues. The V segment lost 5 bases and the J segment 0 bases; nucleotides outside the gene matches: 11. The DNA of the CDR3 is TGTGCCAGCAGCCAAATACTAGCGGGGGGCTTTCTAGCCAAAAACATTCAGTACTTC. Protein sequence: CASSQILAGGFLAKNIQYF.

V usage is TRBV21-1 and J usage is TRBJ2-5; no DNA check was done on the table's D call, TRBD2. TRBV21-1 is annotated as a pseudogene. The CDR3 is 16 amino acids. Written as DNA, the CDR3 is TGTGCCAGCAGCTGGCGCTTAGCGGGAGTCGAAGAGACCCAGTACTTC. Protein sequence: CASSWRLAGVEETQYF.

This clonotype was counted many times. The DNA of the CDR3 is TGTGCCAGCAGATTGACTAGCGGGGGAGAAGAGACCCAGTACTTC. The encoded protein is CASRLTSGGEETQYF. The rearrangement joins TRBV7-6 to TRBJ2-5; TRBD2 agrees at 12 bases. The CDR3 is 15 residues long. Per the germline V gene, CDR1 is SGHVS and CDR2 is FNYEAQ. After removal of 6 bases from V and 3 bases from J, the junction contained 5 bases not matched to a gene.

This clonotype occurred many times. V usage is TRBV28 and J usage is TRBJ1-2; tentatively, D is TRBD1 (5 bases). Germline V gene sequence: CDR1 MDHEN, CDR2 SYDVKM. V was shortened by 5 bases and J by 9 bases, with 13 bases between the two germline ends. The CDR3 has 12 residues. Written as DNA, the CDR3 is TGTGCCAGCAGTCACCGGGACGTACGCTACACCTTC. It codes for CASSHRDVRYTF.

This clonotype was recorded at least ten times. V and J are TRBV6-1 and TRBJ1-5; possibly TRBD1 for D (5 bases). Trimming stripped 4 bases from V and 6 bases from J, with 7 bases between. CDR1 is MNHNS and CDR2 is SASEGT in the germline V gene. This CDR3 contains 12 residues. The CDR3 bases are TGTGCCAGCAGTGCCAGGGTTCAGCCCCAGCATTTT. The encoded protein is CASSARVQPQHF.

In its sample, this clonotype was seen many times. The CDR3: CASGSSASTDTQYF. The CDR3 coding sequence is TGTGCCAGCGGTTCTAGCGCGAGCACAGATACGCAGTATTTT. This chain joins TRBV7-9 and TRBJ2-3; TRBD2 is a possible D gene (6 bases). The CDR3 consists of 14 residues. From germline, CDR1 is SEHNR and CDR2 FQNEAQ (reference sequence). V was trimmed by 8 bases and J by 0 bases, leaving 12 bases between them.

This clonotype was counted many times. The chain couples TRBV4-1 to TRBJ1-1; D is unclear. Per the germline V gene, CDR1 is MGHRA and CDR2 is YSYEKL. V was pared by 4 bases and J by 0 bases, with 15 bases between. The CDR3 sequence is 16 residues long. CDR3 bases: TGCGCCAGCAGCCTCGGTCATGGACGGCTGAACACTGAAGCTTTCTTT. This sequence encodes CASSLGHGRLNTEAFF.

The sample holds many counts of this clonotype. CDR3 protein: CASSFGFGGELFF. The CDR3 nucleotides read TGTGCCAGCAGCTTCGGGTTTGGCGGGGAGCTGTTTTTT. This chain links TRBV7-9 with TRBJ2-2, with D unresolved. The CDR3 runs 13 residues. Trimming took off 3 bases at V and 7 bases at J, with 9 bases between the two ends. The germline gives CDR1 SEHNR, CDR2 FQNEAQ (reference sequence).

This clonotype was observed many times. The J gene is TRBJ2-1, the V gene TRBV4-1; 11 nucleotides agree with TRBD1. The germline V gene encodes CDR1 MGHRA and CDR2 YSYEKL. The V segment lost 4 bases and the J segment 7 bases; nucleotides outside the gene matches: 6. This CDR3 is 15 amino acids long. DNA for the CDR3: TGCGCCAGCAGCCCGTGGGGACAGGGGGGAAATGAGCAGTTCTTC. The encoded protein is CASSPWGQGGNEQFF.

This clonotype was detected ten times or more. The rearrangement joins TRBV29-1 to TRBJ2-3; tentatively, D is TRBD1 (6 bases). There are 14 residues in the CDR3. Trimming cost V 5 bases and J 3 bases, with 15 bases left between them. CDR1 is SQVTM, CDR2 ANQGSEA, per germline. CDR3 region: CSVLGQLGTDTQYF. The CDR3 nucleotides read TGCAGCGTTCTGGGACAACTAGGGACAGATACGCAGTATTTT.

This clonotype showed up just a few times. The chain employs TRBV5-1 and TRBJ2-5; D might be TRBD2 (6 bases). This CDR3 comprises 12 residues. CDR1 is SGHRS and CDR2 is YFSETQ in the germline V gene. V lost 3 bases and J 5 bases, leaving 8 bases between the germline ends. The CDR3 loop is CASSSEGETQYF. CDR3 nucleotides: TGCGCCAGCAGCTCGGAGGGGGAGACCCAGTACTTC.

This clonotype was picked up many times. V gene TRBV30 combines with J gene TRBJ2-7; 7 bases are a match to TRBD1. J gave up 2 bases and V 2 bases, and 15 bases lay outside the gene matches. The CDR3 has 17 residues. Germline V gene sequence: CDR1 GTSNPN, CDR2 SVGIG (reference sequence). The CDR3 reads CAWSRPLTDRRTYEQYF. The CDR3 DNA sequence: TGTGCCTGGAGTCGACCGCTGACGGACAGGCGAACCTACGAGCAGTACTTC. Full variable domain (remainder filled in from reference TRBV30 and TRBJ2-7): SQTIHQWPATLVQPVGSPLSLECTVEGTSNPNLYWYRQAAGRGLQLLFYSVGIGQISSEVPQNLSASRPQDRQFILSSKKLLLSDSGFYLCAWSRPLTDRRTYEQYFGPGTRLTVT.

This clonotype was recorded many times. The chain links TRBV10-3 to TRBJ1-1; D unclear. Germline CDR1 ENHRY, CDR2 SYGVKD. The V gene lost 4 bases and the J gene lost 1 base, with 16 bases spanning the gap. The CDR3 runs to 16 residues. CDR3 DNA sequence: TGTGCCATCAGTGTAAGGGCTCCCAAAACGAACACTGAAGCTTTCTTT. This sequence encodes CAISVRAPKTNTEAFF.

This clonotype has more than one count but fewer than ten. This chain joins TRBV11-3 and TRBJ2-7; D perhaps matches TRBD1 (5 bases). In germline, CDR1 is SGHNT, CDR2 YENEEA. The V end lost 3 bases, the J end lost 3 bases, and 9 bases lay between the germline ends. There are 13 residues in the CDR3. The CDR3 is CASSFLDNYEQYF. For the CDR3, the DNA is TGTGCCAGCAGCTTCTTGGACAACTACGAGCAGTACTTC. Filled out from reference TRBV11-3 and TRBJ2-7, the complete variable domain reads EAGVVQSPRYKIIEKKQPVAFWCNPISGHNTLYWYLQNLGQGPELLIRYENEEAVDDSQLPKDRFSAERLKGVDSTLKIQPAELGDSAVYLCASSFLDNYEQYFGPGTRLTVT.

This clonotype was picked up many times. The chain recombines TRBV18 with TRBJ1-1; D is unresolved. CDR1 and CDR2 (germline): KGHSH, LQKENI. The CDR3 contains 16 residues. V was shortened by 5 bases and J by 1 base, with 17 bases between the two germline ends. CDR3 sequence (DNA): TGTGCCAGCTCAGCTACATCGGACCCAAGGAACACTGAAGCTTTCTTT. This codes for CASSATSDPRNTEAFF.

The rearrangement uses TRBV5-8 and TRBJ2-7, with D possibly matching TRBD2 (6 bases). The germline gives CDR1 SGHTS, CDR2 YDEGEE. CDR3 size: 17 residues. The ends were cut back, 4 bases at V and 0 bases at J, with 20 bases in the middle. This CDR3 is CASSHFGGGASSYEQYF. The DNA of the CDR3 is TGTGCCAGCAGCCATTTCGGCGGAGGGGCCAGCTCCTACGAGCAGTACTTC. The variable domain in full, with the rest retrieved from reference TRBV5-8 and TRBJ2-7, is EAGVTQSPTHLIKTRGQQATLRCSPISGHTSVYWYQQALGLGLQFLLWYDEGEERNRGNFPPRFSGRQFPNYSSELNVNALELEDSALYLCASSHFGGGASSYEQYFGPGTRLTVT.

The chain is built from TRBV30 and TRBJ2-2; tentatively, D is TRBD1 or TRBD2 (6 bases each). Germline lookup yields CDR1 GTSNPN and CDR2 SVGIG (reference sequence). CDR3 length equals 14 residues. With 8 bases removed from V and 0 bases from J, the gap between germline ends came to 13 bases. The CDR3 nucleotides read TGTGCCGGAGGGGGGACCACGAACACCGGGGAGCTGTTTTTT. Translating gives CAGGGTTNTGELFF.

This sequence joins TRBV5-1 and TRBJ1-1, with a tentative D call TRBD1 (5 bases). Germline CDR1 SGHRS, CDR2 YFSETQ. The CDR3 spans 15 residues. Trimming took off 4 bases at V and 1 base at J, with 14 bases between the two ends. CDR3 protein: CASSLTGTQNTEAFF. CDR3 DNA sequence: TGCGCCAGCAGCCTTACCGGGACCCAGAACACTGAAGCTTTCTTT.

The J gene is TRBJ2-7, the V gene TRBV12-5; TRBD1 matches 8 bases. The CDR3 loop spans 17 amino acids. V lost 0 bases to trimming and J lost 3 bases; unmatched junction nucleotides: 10. Germline-derived CDR1 and CDR2 are LGHNT and FRNRAP. The CDR3 bases are TGTGCTAGTGGTTTGGTACCCGGGACAGGAGGACGCTACGAGCAGTACTTC. Its translation is CASGLVPGTGGRYEQYF.

This clonotype was counted a few times. This chain links TRBV19 with TRBJ2-7; either TRBD1 or TRBD2 may supply D (5 bases each). Trimming took off 5 bases at V and 3 bases at J, with 14 bases between the two ends. In germline, CDR1 is LNHDA, CDR2 SQIVND (reference sequence). CDR3 length: 14 residues. CDR3 nucleotide sequence: TGTGCCAGTAGTCCCCGGGACGGGTACTACGAGCAGTACTTC. It is translated as CASSPRDGYYEQYF.